The entry below describes one T cell receptor (beta chain). The record originates from a study of blood T cell repertoires in COVID-19. In the study overall: Samples came from the United States, Italy and Spain, spanning acute and convalescent COVID-19. PBMCs, B-cell-depleted T cells, or T cells were the source of the cDNA or gDNA that made up the material.

Authors' processing steps: Quantification of nucleated cells was approximated via reference gene primer amplification. Clones were read by immunoSEQ multiplex PCR, and TCRdb kept only the in-frame ones, dropping some. Clonal size and the V and J genes are those of that table, whereas D and trimming came from the DNA. In the table there are around 40,000 clones, roughly 81% of which are singletons. Germline V lookup: CDR1 SGHRS, CDR2 YFSETQ. Deletions cut 0 bases from V and 5 bases from J, with 15 bases between. The CDR3 runs 15 residues. The chain employs TRBV5-1 and TRBJ2-7, with D unresolved. This TCR derives from a human donor in a cohort sampled during active COVID-19. The specimen sequenced was peripheral blood. The CDR3 here is CASSLGALPTHEQYF. DNA for the CDR3: TGCGCCAGCAGCTTGGGTGCGCTACCCACCCACGAGCAGTACTTC.